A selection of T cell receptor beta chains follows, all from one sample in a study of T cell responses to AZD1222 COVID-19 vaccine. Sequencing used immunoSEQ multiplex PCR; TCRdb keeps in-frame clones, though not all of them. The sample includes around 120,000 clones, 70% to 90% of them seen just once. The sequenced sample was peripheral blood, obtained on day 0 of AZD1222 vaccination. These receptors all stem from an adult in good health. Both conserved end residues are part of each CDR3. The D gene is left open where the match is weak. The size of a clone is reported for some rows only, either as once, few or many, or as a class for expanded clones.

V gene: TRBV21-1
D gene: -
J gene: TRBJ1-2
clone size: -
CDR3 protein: CASTQQGNYGYTF
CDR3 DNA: TGTGCCAGCACCCAACAGGGAAACTATGGCTACACCTTC

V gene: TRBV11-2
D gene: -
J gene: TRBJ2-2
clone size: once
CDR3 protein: CASSLEDSYTGELFF
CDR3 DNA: TGTGCCAGCAGCTTAGAGGACTCATACACCGGGGAGCTGTTTTTT

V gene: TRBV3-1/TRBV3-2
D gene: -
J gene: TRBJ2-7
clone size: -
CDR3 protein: CASSQDDTSYEQYF
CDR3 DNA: TGTGCCAGCAGCCAAGATGACACCTCCTACGAGCAGTACTTC

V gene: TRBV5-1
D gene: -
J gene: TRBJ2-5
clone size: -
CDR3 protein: CASSLRGEETQYF
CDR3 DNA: TGCGCCAGCAGCTTGAGGGGGGAAGAGACCCAGTACTTC

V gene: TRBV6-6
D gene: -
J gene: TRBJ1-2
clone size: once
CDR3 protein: CASSYPESYGYTF
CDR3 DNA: TGTGCCAGCAGTTACCCTGAGTCCTATGGCTACACCTTC

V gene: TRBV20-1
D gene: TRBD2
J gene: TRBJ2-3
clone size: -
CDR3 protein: CSASISSGTNTDTQYF
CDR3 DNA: TGCAGTGCTAGTATCTCTAGCGGGACCAACACAGATACGCAGTATTTT

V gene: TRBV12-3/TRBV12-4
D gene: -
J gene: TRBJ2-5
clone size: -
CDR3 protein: CASTYQGETQYF
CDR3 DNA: TGTGCCAGCACTTACCAAGGGGAGACCCAGTACTTC

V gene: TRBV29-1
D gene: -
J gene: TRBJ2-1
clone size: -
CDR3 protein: CSSRGGPANEQFF
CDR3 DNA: TGCAGCTCCAGGGGGGGGCCTGCCAATGAGCAGTTCTTC

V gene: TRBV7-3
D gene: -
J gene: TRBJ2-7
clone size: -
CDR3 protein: CASSLSRDVYEQYF
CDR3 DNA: TGTGCCAGCAGCTTAAGTCGGGACGTCTACGAGCAGTACTTC

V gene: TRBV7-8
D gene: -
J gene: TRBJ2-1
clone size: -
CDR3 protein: CASSLQYASAYQFF
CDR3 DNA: TGTGCCAGCAGCTTACAGTATGCCTCGGCCTATCAGTTCTTC

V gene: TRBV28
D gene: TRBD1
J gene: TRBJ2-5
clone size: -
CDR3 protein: CASSYSGTGGIETQYF
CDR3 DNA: TGTGCCAGCAGTTACTCCGGGACAGGGGGCATAGAGACCCAGTACTTC

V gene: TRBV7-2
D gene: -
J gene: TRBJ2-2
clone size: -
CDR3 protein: CASSLIKGTGELFF
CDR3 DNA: TGTGCCAGCAGCTTAATTAAGGGGACCGGGGAGCTGTTTTTT

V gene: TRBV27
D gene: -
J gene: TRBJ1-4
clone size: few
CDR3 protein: CASSLRGRSTNEKLFF
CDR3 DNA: TGTGCCAGCAGTTTAAGGGGCCGCTCAACTAATGAAAAACTGTTTTTT

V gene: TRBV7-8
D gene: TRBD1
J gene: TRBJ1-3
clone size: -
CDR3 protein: CASGTVTDTIYF
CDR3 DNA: TGTGCCAGCGGGACAGTGACGGACACCATATATTTT

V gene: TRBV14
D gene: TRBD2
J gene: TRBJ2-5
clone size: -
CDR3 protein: CASSQVGLAGAGGETQYF
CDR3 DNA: TGTGCCAGCAGCCAAGTGGGACTAGCGGGGGCAGGTGGAGAGACCCAGTACTTC

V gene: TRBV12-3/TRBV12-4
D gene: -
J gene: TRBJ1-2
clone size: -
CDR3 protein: CASSFQSYGYTF
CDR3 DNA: TGTGCCAGCAGTTTCCAGAGCTATGGCTACACCTTC

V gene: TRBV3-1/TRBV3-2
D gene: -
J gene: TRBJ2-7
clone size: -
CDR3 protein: CASSSNWYEQYF
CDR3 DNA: TGTGCCAGCAGCTCTAACTGGTACGAGCAGTACTTC

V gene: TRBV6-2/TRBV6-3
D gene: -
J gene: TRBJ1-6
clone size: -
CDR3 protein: CASSTPRFSPLHF
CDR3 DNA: TGTGCCAGCAGTACCCCCAGGTTTTCACCCCTCCACTTT

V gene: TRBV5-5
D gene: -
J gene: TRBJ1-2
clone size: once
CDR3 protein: CASSLGGANYGYTF
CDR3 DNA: TGTGCCAGCAGCTTGGGCGGCGCTAACTATGGCTACACCTTC

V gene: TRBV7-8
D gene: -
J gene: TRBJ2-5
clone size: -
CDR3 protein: CASSPRETQYF
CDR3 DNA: TGTGCCAGCAGCCCTAGGGAGACCCAGTACTTC

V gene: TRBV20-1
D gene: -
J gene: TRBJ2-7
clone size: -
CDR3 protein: CSAPDGYEQYF
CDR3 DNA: TGCAGTGCACCGGACGGATACGAGCAGTACTTC

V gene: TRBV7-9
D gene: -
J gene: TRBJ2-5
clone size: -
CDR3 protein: CASSPGAGTQYF
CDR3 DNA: TGTGCCAGCAGCCCCGGGGCGGGGACCCAGTACTTC

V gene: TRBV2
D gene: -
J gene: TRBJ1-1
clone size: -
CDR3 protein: CASSQTGLTEAFF
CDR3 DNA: TGTGCCAGCAGCCAGACAGGACTCACTGAAGCTTTCTTT

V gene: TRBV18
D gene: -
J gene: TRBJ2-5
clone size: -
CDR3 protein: CASSQQLRQETQYF
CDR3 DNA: TGTGCCAGCTCACAACAGCTTAGGCAAGAGACCCAGTACTTC

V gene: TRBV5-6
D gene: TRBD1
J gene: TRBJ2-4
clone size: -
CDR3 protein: CASSSTIKTGLRDIQYF
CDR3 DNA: TGTGCCAGCAGCTCCACCATTAAGACAGGGTTGAGGGACATTCAGTACTTC

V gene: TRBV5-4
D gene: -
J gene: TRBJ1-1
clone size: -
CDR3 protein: CASSLRQNTEAFF
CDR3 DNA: TGTGCCAGCAGCTTGAGGCAAAACACTGAAGCTTTCTTT

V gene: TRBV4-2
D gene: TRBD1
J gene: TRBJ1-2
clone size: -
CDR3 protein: CASSQDNPTTGINYGYTF
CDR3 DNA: TGTGCCAGCAGCCAAGATAACCCCACGACAGGGATCAACTATGGCTACACCTTC

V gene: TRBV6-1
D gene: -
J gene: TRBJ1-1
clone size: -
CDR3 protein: CASSRKEHTEAFF
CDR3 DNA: TGTGCCAGCAGTAGAAAGGAGCACACTGAAGCTTTCTTT

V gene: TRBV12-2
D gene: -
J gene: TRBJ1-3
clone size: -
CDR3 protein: CASRLESRDSGNTIYF
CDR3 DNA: TGTGCAAGTCGCTTAGAGTCCCGGGACTCTGGAAACACCATATATTTT

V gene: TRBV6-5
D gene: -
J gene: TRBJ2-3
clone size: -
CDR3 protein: CASSYIDTQYF
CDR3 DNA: TGTGCCAGCAGTTATATAGATACGCAGTATTTT

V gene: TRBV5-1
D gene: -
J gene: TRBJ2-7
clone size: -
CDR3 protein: CASSSEGRSGVYEQYF
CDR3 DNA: TGCGCCAGCAGCTCGGAGGGACGCTCGGGAGTCTACGAGCAGTACTTC

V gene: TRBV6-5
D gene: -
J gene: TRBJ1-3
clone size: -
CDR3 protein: CASSFSGVSSGNTIYF
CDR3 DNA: TGTGCCAGCAGTTTTTCAGGGGTCAGCTCTGGAAACACCATATATTTT

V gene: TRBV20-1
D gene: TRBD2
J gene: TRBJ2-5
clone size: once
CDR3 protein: CSASRPLAGQETQYF
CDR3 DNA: TGCAGTGCTAGTCGTCCCCTAGCGGGCCAAGAGACCCAGTACTTC

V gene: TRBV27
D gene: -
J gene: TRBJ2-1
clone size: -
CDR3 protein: CASSLSNSEQFF
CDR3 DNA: TGTGCCAGCAGTTTATCGAACAGTGAGCAGTTCTTC

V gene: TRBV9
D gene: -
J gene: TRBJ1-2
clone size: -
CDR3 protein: CASSVGTGSGYTF
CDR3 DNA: TGTGCCAGCAGCGTTGGAACAGGGAGTGGCTACACCTTC

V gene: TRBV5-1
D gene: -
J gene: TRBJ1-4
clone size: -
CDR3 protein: CASSATGATNEKLFF
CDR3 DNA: TGCGCCAGCAGCGCCACAGGAGCAACTAATGAAAAACTGTTTTTT

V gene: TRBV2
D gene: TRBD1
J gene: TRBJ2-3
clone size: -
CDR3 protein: CASLIDRGSTDTQYF
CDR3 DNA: TGTGCCAGCCTCATAGACAGGGGGAGCACAGATACGCAGTATTTT

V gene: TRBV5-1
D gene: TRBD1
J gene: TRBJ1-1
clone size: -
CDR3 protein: CASSFQTGSTEAFF
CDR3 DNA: TGCGCCAGCAGCTTCCAGACAGGGAGTACTGAAGCTTTCTTT

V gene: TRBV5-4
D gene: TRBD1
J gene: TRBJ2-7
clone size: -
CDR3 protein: CASSRRDRGLYEQYF
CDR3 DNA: TGTGCCAGCAGCCGCCGGGACAGGGGACTCTACGAGCAGTACTTC

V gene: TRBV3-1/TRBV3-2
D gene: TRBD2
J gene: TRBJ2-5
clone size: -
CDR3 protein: CASSQRLAGGMETQYF
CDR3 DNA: TGTGCCAGCAGCCAACGACTAGCGGGGGGTATGGAGACCCAGTACTTC

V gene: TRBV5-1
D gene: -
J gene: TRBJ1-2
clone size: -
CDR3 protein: CASSLAAGTKNGYTF
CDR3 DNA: TGCGCCAGCAGCTTGGCTGCCGGGACCAAGAACGGCTACACCTTC

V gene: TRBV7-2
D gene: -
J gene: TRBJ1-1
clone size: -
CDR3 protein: CASSLEMNTEAFF
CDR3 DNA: TGTGCCAGCAGCTTAGAAATGAACACTGAAGCTTTCTTT

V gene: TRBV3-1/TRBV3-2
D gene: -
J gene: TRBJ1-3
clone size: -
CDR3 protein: CASVNGRGGNTIYF
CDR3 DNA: TGTGCCAGCGTCAACGGACGGGGGGGAAACACCATATATTTT

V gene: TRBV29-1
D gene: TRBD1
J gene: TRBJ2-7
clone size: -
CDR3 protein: CSVGGWDRAPYEQYF
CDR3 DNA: TGCAGCGTTGGAGGCTGGGACAGGGCACCCTACGAGCAGTACTTC

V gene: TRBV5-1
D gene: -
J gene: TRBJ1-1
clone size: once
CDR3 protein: CASSLVDPQNTEAFF
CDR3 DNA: TGCGCCAGCAGCTTGGTAGACCCACAGAACACTGAAGCTTTCTTT

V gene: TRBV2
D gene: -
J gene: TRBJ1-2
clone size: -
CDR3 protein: CASSDSYGYTF
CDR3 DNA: TGTGCCAGCAGTGACAGCTATGGCTACACCTTC

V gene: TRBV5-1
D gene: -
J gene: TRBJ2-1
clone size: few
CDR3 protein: CASSLGSTSYNEQFF
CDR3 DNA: TGCGCCAGCAGCTTGGGTTCCACCTCCTACAATGAGCAGTTCTTC

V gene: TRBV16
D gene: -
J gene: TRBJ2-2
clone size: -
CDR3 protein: CASSQSSGVHTGELFF
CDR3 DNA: TGTGCCAGCAGCCAATCCTCGGGAGTGCACACCGGGGAGCTGTTTTTT

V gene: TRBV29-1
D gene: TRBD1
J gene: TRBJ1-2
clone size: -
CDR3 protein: CSVEVHRDRVRGYTF
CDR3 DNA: TGCAGCGTTGAAGTCCACCGGGACAGGGTACGTGGCTACACCTTC

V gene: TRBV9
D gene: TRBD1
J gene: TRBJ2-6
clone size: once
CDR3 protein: CASSSPGGQGSSGANVLTF
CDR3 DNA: TGTGCCAGCAGCTCCCCAGGGGGACAGGGGTCGTCTGGGGCCAACGTCCTGACTTTC

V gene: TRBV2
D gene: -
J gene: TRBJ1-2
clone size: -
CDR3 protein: CASSESYYTF
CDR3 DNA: TGTGCCAGCAGTGAAAGTTACTACACCTTC

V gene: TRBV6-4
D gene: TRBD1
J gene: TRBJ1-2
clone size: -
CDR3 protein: CASSDSRDRDCGYTF
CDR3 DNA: TGTGCCAGCAGTGACTCGAGGGACAGGGACTGTGGCTACACCTTC

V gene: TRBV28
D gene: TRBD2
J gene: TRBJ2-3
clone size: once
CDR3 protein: CASRLTSGRVPDTQYF
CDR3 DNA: TGTGCCAGCAGGCTCACTAGCGGGAGGGTTCCAGATACGCAGTATTTT

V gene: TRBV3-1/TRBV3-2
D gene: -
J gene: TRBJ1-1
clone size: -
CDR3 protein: CASSQRQFNTEAFF
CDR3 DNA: TGTGCCAGCAGCCAACGACAGTTTAACACTGAAGCTTTCTTT

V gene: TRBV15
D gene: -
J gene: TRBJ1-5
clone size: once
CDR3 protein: CATSKADDQPQHF
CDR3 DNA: TGTGCCACCAGCAAAGCAGATGATCAGCCCCAGCATTTT